The 10 T cell receptor beta chains listed next were all sequenced from one sample in a study of Ad26.COV2.S vaccination and SARS-CoV-2 variants. The method was immunoSEQ multiplex PCR; TCRdb's version includes in-frame clones alone and lacks a portion of them. The data hold 440,000 or so clones, with 80% to 95% observed a single time. The treatment here: 15 to 20 received Ad26.COV2.S at low or high dose, single or two shots; 5 received placebo; per-sample allocation not given. Sampling took place 63 days after the first vaccine or placebo injection. Sequenced material: peripheral blood, taken in a trial of Ad26.COV2.S vaccine versus placebo. Receptors were obtained from a person between 18 and 65 years old who received the Ad26.COV2.S COVID-19 vaccine or a placebo.

The chain employs TRBV3-1 (or the pseudogene TRBV3-2) and TRBJ1-4; TRBD1 agrees at 7 bases. The junction had 14 bases not matched to a gene; V was cut back by 0 bases and J by 4 bases. The CDR3 sequence is 19 residues long. CDR1 is LGHDT and CDR2 is YNNKEL in the germline V gene (reference sequence). The CDR3 here is CASSQDRGDSPVNNEKLFF. The CDR3 DNA is TGTGCCAGCAGCCAAGATCGGGGGGACAGCCCAGTTAATAATGAAAAACTGTTTTTT.

The V gene is TRBV20-1, the J gene TRBJ2-3, with 15 bases aligning to TRBD2. This CDR3 spans 24 amino acids. V trimming: 3 bases; J trimming: 3 bases; junction bases outside the gene matches: 28. Germline V lookup: CDR1 DFQATT, CDR2 SNEGSKA (reference sequence). This CDR3 is CSASRHNKQGAGTSGRLGTDTQYF. The DNA for the CDR3 is TGCAGTGCTAGTCGACATAATAAACAGGGCGCCGGGACTAGCGGGAGGTTAGGGACAGATACGCAGTATTTT.

This clone has only a few counts. The genes are TRBV4-3 and TRBJ2-1; 11 bases align to TRBD1. Germline CDR1 reads LGHNA; CDR2 reads YSLEER. The CDR3 is 18 amino acids. The V and J ends lost 3 bases and 6 bases, in that order; junction bases with no gene match: 13. The DNA of the CDR3 is TGCGCCAGCAGCCAGGATGCCGGGACAGGGGGTTGGTTCAATGAGCAGTTCTTC. This translates into CASSQDAGTGGWFNEQFF.

The CDR3 sequence: CASQTGFSSPLHF. The CDR3 DNA sequence: TGTGCCAGCCAGACAGGGTTTTCATCACCCCTCCACTTT. The chain is built from TRBV27 and TRBJ1-6; 7 nucleotides agree with TRBD1. The V and J ends lost 8 bases and 10 bases, in that order; junction bases with no gene match: 8. This CDR3 region has 13 residues. The germline gives CDR1 MNHEY, CDR2 SMNVEV (reference sequence).

The chain uses TRBV5-1 and TRBJ1-2, with D hard to call. Trimming took 0 bases from V and 0 from J, leaving 18 bases between them. The germline V gene encodes CDR1 SGHRS and CDR2 YFSETQ. This CDR3 spans 18 amino acids. CDR3 coding DNA: TGCGCCAGCAGCTTGGTTGGGTTGCCAGGCGAATCTAACTATGGCTACACCTTC. Translated: CASSLVGLPGESNYGYTF.

This clone was detected once. This sequence joins TRBV7-8 and TRBJ2-7; 10 bases line up with TRBD2. There are 16 residues in the CDR3. The V gene's germline CDR1 is SGHVS and CDR2 FQNEAQ. V lost 4 bases and J lost 2; bases outside the gene matches: 8. The CDR3 DNA reads as TGTGCCAGCAGCTCACCACTAGCGGGATACCCCTACGAGCAGTACTTC. This codes for CASSSPLAGYPYEQYF.

The rearrangement joins TRBV20-1 to TRBJ2-1; 8 positions agree with TRBD2. The V gene end was trimmed by 3 bases and the J gene end by 4 bases; junction bases not matched to a gene: 11. Per germline, CDR1 DFQATT and CDR2 SNEGSKA (reference sequence). The CDR3 loop spans 16 amino acids. CDR3 DNA sequence: TGCAGTGCTAGTGGAGTAGCGGGGAAGTTGTACAATGAGCAGTTCTTC. It yields the protein CSASGVAGKLYNEQFF.

The rearrangement joins TRBV5-5 to TRBJ2-1; the D is unclear. The V end was cut by 4 bases, the J end by 0 bases, with 20 bases between. Germline V gives CDR1 SGHKS, CDR2 YYEKEE (reference sequence). The CDR3 has 18 amino acids. This CDR3 is CASSPRQGLGVSYNEQFF. The CDR3 DNA reads as TGTGCCAGCAGCCCGCGACAAGGCCTCGGAGTCTCCTACAATGAGCAGTTCTTC.

In nucleotides, the CDR3 is TGTGCCACCAAACTCCTGACAGGGGCACCTAATGAAAAACTGTTTTTT. Protein: CATKLLTGAPNEKLFF. The chain combines TRBV24-1 with TRBJ1-4, with 8 nucleotides matching TRBD1. Trimming took 8 bases from V and 3 from J; bases not matched to a gene: 10. This CDR3 contains 16 residues. Germline V gene sequence: CDR1 KGHDR, CDR2 SFDVKD.

This chain links TRBV18 with TRBJ2-2; D is possibly TRBD2 (6 bases). The CDR3 extends over 19 amino acids. The V end was cut by 3 bases, the J end by 2 bases, with 22 bases between. Germline CDR1 is KGHSH and CDR2 is LQKENI. The CDR3 DNA follows: TGTGCCAGCTCACCGGCCTCCGTGGGGGGATCATTCAACACCGGGGAGCTGTTTTTT. Translation gives CASSPASVGGSFNTGELFF.